In this sample, the clone carrying this T cell receptor beta chain turned up a few times. Its specificity is unknown. Target depth was 1 in 200,000 to 1 in 1 million T cells, about 10x per clonotype. TCRdb's copy holds only in-frame clones and misses some; the assay was immunoSEQ multiplex PCR. The data show 30,000 to 40,000 clones, more than 65% seen once. The sample comes from a study of cytotoxic CD8 clonotypes in ibrutinib-treated CLL. General study points: Starting clonality was above that of age-matched healthy donors and tracked circulating CD8+ T-cell counts.

Per germline, CDR1 SGDLS and CDR2 YYNGEE. V was cut by 3 bases and J by 0 bases, with 10 bases left in between. CDR3 length: 16 residues. Cryopreserved PBMCs yielded about 2 micrograms of genomic DNA for TCR beta libraries. This chain links TRBV9 with TRBJ1-6; D remains unclear. This receptor was obtained from a human donor with chronic lymphocytic leukemia. The sample in question was PBMCs, obtained before ibrutinib treatment. CDR3 amino acids: CASSATQSSYNSPLHF. The CDR3 region has the DNA TGTGCCAGCAGCGCCACACAGAGCTCCTATAATTCACCCCTCCACTTT.